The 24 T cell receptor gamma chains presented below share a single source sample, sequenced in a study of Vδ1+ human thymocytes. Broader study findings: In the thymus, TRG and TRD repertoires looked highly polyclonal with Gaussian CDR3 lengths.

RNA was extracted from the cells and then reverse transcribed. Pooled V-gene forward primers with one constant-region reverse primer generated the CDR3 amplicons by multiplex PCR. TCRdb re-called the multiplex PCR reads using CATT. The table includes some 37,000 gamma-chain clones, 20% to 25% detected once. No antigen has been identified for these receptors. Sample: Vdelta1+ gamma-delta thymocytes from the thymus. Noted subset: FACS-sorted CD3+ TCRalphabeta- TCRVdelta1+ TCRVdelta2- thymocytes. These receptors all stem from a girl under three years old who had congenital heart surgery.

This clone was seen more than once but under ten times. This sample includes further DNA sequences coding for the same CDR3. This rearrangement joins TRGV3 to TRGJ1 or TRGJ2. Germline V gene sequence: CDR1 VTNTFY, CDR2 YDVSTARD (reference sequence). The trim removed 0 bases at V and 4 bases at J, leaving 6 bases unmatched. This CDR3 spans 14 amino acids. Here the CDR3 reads CATWDRQGYYKKLF. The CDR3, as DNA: TGTGCCACCTGGGACAGGCAGGGATATTATAAGAAACTCTTT.

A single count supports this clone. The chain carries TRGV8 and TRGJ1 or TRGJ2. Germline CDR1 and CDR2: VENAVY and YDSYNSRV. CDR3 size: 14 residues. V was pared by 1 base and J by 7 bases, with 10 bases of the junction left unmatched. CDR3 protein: CATWDRGGDYKKLF. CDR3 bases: TGTGCCACCTGGGATAGAGGCGGGGACTATAAGAAACTCTTT.

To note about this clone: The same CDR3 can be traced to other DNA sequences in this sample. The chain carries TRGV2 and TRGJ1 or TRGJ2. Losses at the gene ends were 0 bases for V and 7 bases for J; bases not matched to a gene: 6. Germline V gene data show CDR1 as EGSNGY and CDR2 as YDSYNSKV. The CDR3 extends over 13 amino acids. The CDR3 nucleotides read TGTGCCACCTGGGACGGGCCAAGATATAAGAAACTCTTT. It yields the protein CATWDGPRYKKLF.

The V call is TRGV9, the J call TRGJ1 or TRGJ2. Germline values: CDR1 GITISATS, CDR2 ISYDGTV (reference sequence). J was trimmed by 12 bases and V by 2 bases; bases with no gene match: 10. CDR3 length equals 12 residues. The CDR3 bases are TGTGCCTTGTGGGAGGCCCTAGGCGGGAAACTCTTT. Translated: CALWEALGGKLF.

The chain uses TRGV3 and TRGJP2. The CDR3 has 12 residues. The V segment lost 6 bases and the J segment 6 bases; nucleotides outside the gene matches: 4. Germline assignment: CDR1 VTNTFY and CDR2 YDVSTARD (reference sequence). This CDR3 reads CATWIGDWIKTF. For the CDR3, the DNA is TGTGCCACCTGGATTGGTGATTGGATCAAGACGTTT.

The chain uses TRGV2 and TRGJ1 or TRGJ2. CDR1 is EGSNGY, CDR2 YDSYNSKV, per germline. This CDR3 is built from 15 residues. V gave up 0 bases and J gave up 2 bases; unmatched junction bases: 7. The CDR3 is CATWDGGKDYYKKLF. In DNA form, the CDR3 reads TGTGCCACCTGGGACGGGGGGAAGGATTATTATAAGAAACTCTTT.

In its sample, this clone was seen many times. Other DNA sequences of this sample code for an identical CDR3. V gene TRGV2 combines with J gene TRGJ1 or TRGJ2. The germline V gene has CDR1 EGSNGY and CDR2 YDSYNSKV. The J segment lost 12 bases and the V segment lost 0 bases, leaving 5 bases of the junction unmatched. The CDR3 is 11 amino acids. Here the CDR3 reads CATWDGPRKLF. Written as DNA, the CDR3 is TGTGCCACCTGGGACGGGCCAAGGAAACTCTTT.

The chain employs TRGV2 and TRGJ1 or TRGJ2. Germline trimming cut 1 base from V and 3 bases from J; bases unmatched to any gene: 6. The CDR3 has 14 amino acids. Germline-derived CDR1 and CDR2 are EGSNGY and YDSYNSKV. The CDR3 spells CATWDGESYYKKLF. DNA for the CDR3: TGTGCCACCTGGGACGGCGAGAGTTATTATAAGAAACTCTTT.

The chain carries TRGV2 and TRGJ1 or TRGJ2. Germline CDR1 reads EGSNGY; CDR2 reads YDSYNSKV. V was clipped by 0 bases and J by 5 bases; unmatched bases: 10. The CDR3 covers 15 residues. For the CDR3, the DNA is TGTGCCACCTGGGACGGGCCCGGAGAAAATTATAAGAAACTCTTT. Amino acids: CATWDGPGENYKKLF.

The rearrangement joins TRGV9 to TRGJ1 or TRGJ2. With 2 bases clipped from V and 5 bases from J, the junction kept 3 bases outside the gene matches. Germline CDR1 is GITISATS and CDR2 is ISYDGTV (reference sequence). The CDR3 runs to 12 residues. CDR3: CALWEEDYKKLF. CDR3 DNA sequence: TGTGCCTTGTGGGAGGAGGATTATAAGAAACTCTTT.

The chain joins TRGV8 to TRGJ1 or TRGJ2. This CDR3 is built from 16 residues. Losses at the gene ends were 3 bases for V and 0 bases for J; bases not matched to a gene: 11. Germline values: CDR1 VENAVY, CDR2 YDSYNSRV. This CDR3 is CATWDLSKSNYYKKLF. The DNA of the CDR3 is TGTGCCACCTGGGATTTATCTAAGTCGAATTATTATAAGAAACTCTTT.

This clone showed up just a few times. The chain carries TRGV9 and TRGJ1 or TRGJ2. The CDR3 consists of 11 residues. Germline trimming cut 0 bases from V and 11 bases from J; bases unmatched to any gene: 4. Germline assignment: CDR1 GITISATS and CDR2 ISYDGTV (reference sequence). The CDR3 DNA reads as TGTGCCTTGTGGGAGGTGTCACAGAAACTCTTT. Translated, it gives CALWEVSQKLF.

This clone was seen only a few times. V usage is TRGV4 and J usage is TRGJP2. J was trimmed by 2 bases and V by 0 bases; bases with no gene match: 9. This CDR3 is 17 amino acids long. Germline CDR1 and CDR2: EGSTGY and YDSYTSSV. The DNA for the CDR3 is TGTGCCACCTGGGATGGGCCCTTTATGAGTAGTGATTGGATCAAGACGTTT. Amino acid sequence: CATWDGPFMSSDWIKTF.

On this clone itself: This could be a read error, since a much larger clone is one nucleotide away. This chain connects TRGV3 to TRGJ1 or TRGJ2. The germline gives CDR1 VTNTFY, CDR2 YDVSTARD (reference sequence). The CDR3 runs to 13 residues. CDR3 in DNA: TGTACCACCTGGGACGGGGATTATTATAAGAAACTCTTT. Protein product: CTTWDGDYYKKLF.

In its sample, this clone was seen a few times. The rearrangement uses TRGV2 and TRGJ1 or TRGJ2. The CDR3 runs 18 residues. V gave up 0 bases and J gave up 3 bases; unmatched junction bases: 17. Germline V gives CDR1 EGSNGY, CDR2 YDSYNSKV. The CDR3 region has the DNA TGTGCCACCTGGGACGGGCTGGTACATAGGTTCGGTTATTATAAGAAACTCTTT. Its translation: CATWDGLVHRFGYYKKLF.

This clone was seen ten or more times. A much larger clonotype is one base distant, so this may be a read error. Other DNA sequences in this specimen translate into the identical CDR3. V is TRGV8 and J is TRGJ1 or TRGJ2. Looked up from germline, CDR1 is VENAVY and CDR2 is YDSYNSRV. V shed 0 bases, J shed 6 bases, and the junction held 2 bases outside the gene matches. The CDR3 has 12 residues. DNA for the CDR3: TGTGCCACCTGGGATAGGCGTTATAAGAAACTCTTT. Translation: CATWDRRYKKLF.

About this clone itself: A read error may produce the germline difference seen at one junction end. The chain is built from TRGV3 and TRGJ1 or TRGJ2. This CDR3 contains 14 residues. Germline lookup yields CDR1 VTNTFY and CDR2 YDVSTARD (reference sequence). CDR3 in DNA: TGTGCCACCTGGGACATACGGAATTACTATAAGAAACTCTTT. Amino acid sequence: CATWDIRNYYKKLF.

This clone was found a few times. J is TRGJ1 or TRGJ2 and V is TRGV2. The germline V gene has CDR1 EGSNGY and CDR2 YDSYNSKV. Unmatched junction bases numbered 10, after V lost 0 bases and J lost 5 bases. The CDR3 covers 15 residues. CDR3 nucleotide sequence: TGTGCCACCTGGGACGGGCTCCCGGTGCATTATAAGAAACTCTTT. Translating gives CATWDGLPVHYKKLF.

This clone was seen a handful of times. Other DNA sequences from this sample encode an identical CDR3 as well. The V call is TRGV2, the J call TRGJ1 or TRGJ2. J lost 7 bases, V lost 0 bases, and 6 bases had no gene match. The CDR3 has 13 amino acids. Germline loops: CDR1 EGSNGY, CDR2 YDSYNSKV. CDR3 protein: CATWDGQGYKKLF. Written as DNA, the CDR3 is TGTGCCACCTGGGACGGGCAAGGATATAAGAAACTCTTT.

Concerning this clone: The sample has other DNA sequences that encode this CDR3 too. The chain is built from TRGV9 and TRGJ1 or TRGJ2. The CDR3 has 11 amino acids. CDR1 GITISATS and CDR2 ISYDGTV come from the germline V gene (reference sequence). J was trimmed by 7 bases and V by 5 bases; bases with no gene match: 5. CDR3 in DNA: TGTGCCTTGTGGGGGTACTATAAGAAACTCTTT. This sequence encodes CALWGYYKKLF.

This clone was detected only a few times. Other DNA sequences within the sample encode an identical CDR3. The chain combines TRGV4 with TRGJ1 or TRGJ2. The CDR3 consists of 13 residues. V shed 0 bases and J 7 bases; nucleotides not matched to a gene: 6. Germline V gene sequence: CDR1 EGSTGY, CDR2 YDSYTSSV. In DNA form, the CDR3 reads TGTGCCACCTGGGATGGGCCAGTATATAAGAAACTCTTT. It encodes CATWDGPVYKKLF.

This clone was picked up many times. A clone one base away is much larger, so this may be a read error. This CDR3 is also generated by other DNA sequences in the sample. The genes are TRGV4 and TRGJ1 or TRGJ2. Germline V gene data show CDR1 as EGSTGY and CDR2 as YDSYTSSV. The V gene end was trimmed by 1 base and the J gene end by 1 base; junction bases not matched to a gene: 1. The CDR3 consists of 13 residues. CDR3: CATWDGNYYKKLF. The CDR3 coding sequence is TGTGCCACCTGGGATGGCAATTATTATAAGAAACTCTTT.

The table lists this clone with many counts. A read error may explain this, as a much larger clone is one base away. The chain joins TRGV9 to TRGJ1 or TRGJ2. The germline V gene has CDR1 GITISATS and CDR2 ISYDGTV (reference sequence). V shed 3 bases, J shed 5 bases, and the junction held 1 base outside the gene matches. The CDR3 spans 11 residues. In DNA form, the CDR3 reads TGTGCCTTGTGGGAGAATTATAAGAAACTCTTT. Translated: CALWENYKKLF.

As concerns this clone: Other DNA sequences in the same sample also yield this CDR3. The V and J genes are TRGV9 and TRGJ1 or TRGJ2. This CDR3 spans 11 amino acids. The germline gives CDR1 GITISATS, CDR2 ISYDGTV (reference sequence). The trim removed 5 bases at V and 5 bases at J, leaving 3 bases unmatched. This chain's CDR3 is CALWGNYKKLF. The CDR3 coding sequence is TGTGCCTTGTGGGGCAATTATAAGAAACTCTTT.